One TCR beta chain is described in this entry. The CDR3 extends over 14 amino acids. Trimming removed 2 bases from V and 5 bases from J, with 12 bases in between. Germline loops: CDR1 MDHEN, CDR2 SYDVKM. The data stem from a study of T cell responses to AZD1222 COVID-19 vaccine. This table comes from immunoSEQ multiplex PCR, and its TCRdb copy is limited to in-frame clones, with some not included. This table has 46,000 or so clones, more than 60% appearing once. The source of this sequence is an adult in good health. The specimen comprised peripheral blood, sampled on day 0 of AZD1222 vaccination. The chain joins TRBV28 to TRBJ1-1; D may be TRBD1 (6 bases). This CDR3 reads CASSLGGRGTEAFF. The DNA of the CDR3 is TGTGCCAGCAGTTTAGGGGGGCGCGGAACTGAAGCTTTCTTT. The complete variable domain, with remaining parts taken from reference TRBV28 and TRBJ1-1, reads DVKVTQSSRYLVKRTGEKVFLECVQDMDHENMFWYRQDPGLGLRLIYFSYDVKMKEKGDIPEGYSVSREKKERFSLILESASTNQTSMYLCASSLGGRGTEAFFGQGTRLTVV.